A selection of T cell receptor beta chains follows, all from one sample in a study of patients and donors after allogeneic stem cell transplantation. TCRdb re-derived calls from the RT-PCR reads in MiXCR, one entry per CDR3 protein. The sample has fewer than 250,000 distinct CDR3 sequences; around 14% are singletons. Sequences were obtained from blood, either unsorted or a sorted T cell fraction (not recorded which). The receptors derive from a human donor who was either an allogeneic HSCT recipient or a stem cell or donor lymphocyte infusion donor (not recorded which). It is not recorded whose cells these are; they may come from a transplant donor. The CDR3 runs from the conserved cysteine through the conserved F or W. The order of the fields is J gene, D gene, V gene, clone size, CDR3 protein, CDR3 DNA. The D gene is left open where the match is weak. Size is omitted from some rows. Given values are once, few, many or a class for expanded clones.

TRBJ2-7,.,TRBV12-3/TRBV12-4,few,CASSRRGGRGMFEQYF,TGTGCCAGCAGCCGAAGAGGGGGAAGGGGAATGTTCGAGCAGTACTTC
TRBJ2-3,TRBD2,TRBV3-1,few,CASTTAASGSDTQYF,TGTGCCAGCACCACGGCGGCCAGCGGGAGCGATACGCAGTATTTT
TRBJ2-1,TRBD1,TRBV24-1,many,CATSDSGQGRFYNEQFF,TGTGCCACCAGTGATTCCGGACAGGGACGTTTCTACAATGAGCAGTTCTTC
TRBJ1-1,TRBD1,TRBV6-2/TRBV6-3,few,CASSYDDGTGGMNTEAFF,TGTGCCAGCAGTTACGACGATGGGACAGGGGGCATGAACACTGAAGCTTTCTTT
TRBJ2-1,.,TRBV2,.,CASSEGGDRTNEQFF,TGTGCCAGCTCCGAGGGGGGAGACCGGACTAATGAGCAGTTCTTC
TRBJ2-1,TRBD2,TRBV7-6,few,CASSSPRIAGGMDEQFF,TGTGCCAGCAGCTCACCGAGGATTGCGGGAGGTATGGATGAGCAGTTCTTC
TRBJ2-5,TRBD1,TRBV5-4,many,CASRSPGQGQETQYF,TGTGCCAGCAGGTCTCCGGGACAGGGACAAGAGACCCAGTACTTC
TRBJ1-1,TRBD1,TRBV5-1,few,CASSDPGTGARRTEAFF,TGCGCCAGCAGCGATCCCGGGACAGGGGCCCGACGAACTGAAGCTTTCTTT
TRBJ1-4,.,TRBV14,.,CASSQDRPGKLFF,TGTGCCAGCAGCCAAGACAGACCGGGAAAACTGTTTTTT
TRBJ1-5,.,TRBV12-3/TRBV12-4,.,CASSPNGGFRSNQPQHF,TGTGCCAGCAGCCCTAACGGGGGATTTCGTAGCAATCAGCCCCAGCATTTT
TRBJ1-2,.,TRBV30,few,CAWSVRGWLYGYTF,TGTGCCTGGAGTGTACGGGGCTGGCTCTATGGCTACACCTTC
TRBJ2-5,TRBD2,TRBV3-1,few,CASSQRSSGDRETQYF,TGTGCCAGCAGCCAGAGATCTAGCGGGGACCGGGAGACCCAGTACTTC
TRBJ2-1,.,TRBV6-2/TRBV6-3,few,CASTAGQRTFYNEQFF,TGTGCCAGCACTGCTGGACAGCGCACTTTCTACAATGAGCAGTTCTTC
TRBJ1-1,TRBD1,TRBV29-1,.,CSAMGQGATEAFF,TGCAGCGCGATGGGACAGGGGGCCACTGAAGCTTTCTTT
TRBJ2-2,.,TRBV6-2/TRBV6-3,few,CASSYSSGAMNTGELFF,TGTGCCAGCAGTTACTCATCGGGGGCTATGAACACCGGGGAGCTGTTTTTT
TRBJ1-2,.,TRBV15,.,CATSRDSPPSFNYGYTF,TGTGCCACCAGCAGAGATTCGCCCCCTTCATTTAACTATGGCTACACCTTC
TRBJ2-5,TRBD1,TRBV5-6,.,CASSRTTGIQETQYF,TGTGCCAGCAGCCGTACGACAGGGATCCAAGAGACCCAGTACTTC
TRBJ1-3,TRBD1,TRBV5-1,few,CASSLTGGDGNTIYF,TGCGCCAGCAGCTTGACAGGGGGCGATGGAAACACCATATATTTT
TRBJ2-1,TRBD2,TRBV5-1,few,CASNSGSIHEQFF,TGCGCCAGCAACAGCGGGAGTATACATGAGCAGTTCTTC
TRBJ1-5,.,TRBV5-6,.,CASSLLVNQPQHF,TGTGCCAGCAGCTTGTTAGTAAATCAGCCCCAGCATTTT
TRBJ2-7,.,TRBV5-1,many,CASSLVLGGSYEQYF,TGCGCCAGCAGCTTGGTCCTAGGGGGTTCCTACGAGCAGTACTTC
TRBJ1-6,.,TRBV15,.,CATSREGNSPLHF,TGTGCCACCAGCAGAGAGGGGAATTCACCCCTCCACTTT
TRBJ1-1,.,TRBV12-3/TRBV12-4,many,CASSLALGKGMMAFF,TGTGCCAGCAGTTTAGCGCTAGGTAAGGGCATGATGGCTTTCTTT
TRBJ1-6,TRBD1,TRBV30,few,CAWRPLPGGPLHF,TGTGCCTGGAGACCCCTACCAGGGGGGCCCCTCCACTTT
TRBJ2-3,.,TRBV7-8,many,CASSPRRTFNTDTQYF,TGTGCCAGCAGCCCAAGACGGACTTTCAACACAGATACGCAGTATTTT
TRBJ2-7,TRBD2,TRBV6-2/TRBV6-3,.,CASSYPGTSGEQYF,TGTGCCAGCAGTTACCCCGGGACTAGCGGCGAGCAGTACTTC
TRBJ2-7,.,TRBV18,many,CASSPVLAYEQYF,TGTGCCAGCTCACCCGTACTAGCCTACGAGCAGTACTTC
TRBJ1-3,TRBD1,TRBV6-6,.,CASGTGGNTIYF,TGTGCCAGTGGGACAGGGGGAAACACCATATATTTT
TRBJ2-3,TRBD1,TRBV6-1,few,CASSRTGRDTQYF,TGTGCCAGCAGTCGGACAGGGAGAGATACGCAGTATTTT
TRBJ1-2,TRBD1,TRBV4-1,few,CASRPVGGQGYGYTF,TGCGCCAGCAGACCCGTAGGGGGACAGGGCTATGGCTACACCTTC
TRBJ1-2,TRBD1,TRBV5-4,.,CASRQGQGQMRYYGYTF,TGTGCCAGCAGGCAGGGACAGGGTCAGATGAGGTACTATGGCTACACCTTC
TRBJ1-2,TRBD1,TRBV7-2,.,CASSLTLGTGGGGYTF,TGTGCCAGCAGCCTTACTCTCGGGACAGGGGGCGGAGGCTACACCTTC
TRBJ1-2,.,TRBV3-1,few,CASSLGSGGRTYGYTF,TGTGCCAGCAGCCTAGGATCCGGGGGGCGCACCTATGGCTACACCTTC
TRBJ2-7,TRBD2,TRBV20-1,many,CSASPSGMTYEQYF,TGCAGTGCTTCCCCTAGCGGGATGACCTACGAGCAGTACTTC
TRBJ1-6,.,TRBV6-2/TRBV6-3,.,CASSFLDVNSPLHF,TGTGCCAGCAGTTTCCTCGACGTCAATTCACCCCTCCACTTT
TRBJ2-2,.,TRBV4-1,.,CASSQVGHTGELFF,TGCGCCAGCAGCCAAGTGGGTCACACCGGGGAGCTGTTTTTT
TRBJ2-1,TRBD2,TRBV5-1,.,CASSDDGLAGGYEQFF,TGCGCCAGCAGTGACGACGGACTAGCGGGAGGGTATGAGCAGTTCTTC
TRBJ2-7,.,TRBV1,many,CTSKSGHSYEQYF,TGCACCAGCAAATCCGGGCACTCCTACGAGCAGTACTTC
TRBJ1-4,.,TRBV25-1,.,CASSPGRQNWEKLFF,TGTGCCAGCAGCCCGGGACGCCAAAATTGGGAAAAACTGTTTTTT
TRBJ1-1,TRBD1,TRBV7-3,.,CASSPNRGGMNTEAFF,TGTGCCAGCAGCCCTAACAGGGGCGGGATGAACACTGAAGCTTTCTTT
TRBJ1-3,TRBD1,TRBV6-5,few,CASSWQGASGNTIYF,TGTGCCAGCAGTTGGCAGGGGGCCTCTGGAAACACCATATATTTT
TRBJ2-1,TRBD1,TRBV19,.,CASKVGQGAYEQFF,TGTGCCAGTAAGGTTGGACAGGGGGCGTATGAGCAGTTCTTC
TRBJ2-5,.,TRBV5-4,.,CASSLNLETQYF,TGTGCCAGCAGCTTGAACCTGGAGACCCAGTACTTC
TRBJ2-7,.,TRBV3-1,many,CASSHQAYEQYF,TGTGCCAGCAGCCACCAGGCATACGAGCAGTACTTC